This passage covers 18 T cell receptor beta chains from one sample sequenced in a study of PD-1 blockade in classical Hodgkin lymphoma. Sequencing was performed with immunoSEQ multiplex PCR; in TCRdb, only in-frame clones are kept and a portion is missing. This sample has 22,000 or so clones, with about 80% found just once. No patient escaped relapse after autologous stem cell transplantation, and brentuximab vedotin exposure varied. The sequencing here drew on peripheral blood mononuclear cells (PBMCs), taken before the second cycle of nivolumab. The receptors come from a human donor with classical Hodgkin lymphoma.

This chain uses TRBV6-5 with TRBJ1-4; D call uncertain. From germline, CDR1 is MNHEY and CDR2 SVGAGI. The V gene lost 5 bases and the J gene lost 7 bases, with 11 bases spanning the gap. CDR3 length: 13 amino acids. CDR3 DNA: TGTGCCAGCAGTCCCCTCTCCGGTGAAAAACTGTTTTTT. Residues: CASSPLSGEKLFF.

J is TRBJ2-3 and V is TRBV27, with D perhaps TRBD2 (5 bases). The CDR3 sequence is 15 residues long. Per the germline V gene, CDR1 is MNHEY and CDR2 is SMNVEV (reference sequence). Trimming left V 3 bases short and J 1 base short, with 11 bases between. The CDR3 DNA follows: TGTGCCAGCAGTTTGAGCGGCCTTGGCACAGATACGCAGTATTTT. It codes for CASSLSGLGTDTQYF.

This chain links TRBV4-1 with TRBJ1-5; D unresolved. V was pared by 1 base and J by 6 bases, with 7 bases between. Germline CDR1 MGHRA, CDR2 YSYEKL. This CDR3 has 13 residues. CDR3 DNA: TGCGCCAGCAGCCAAGTCAAGGGTCAGCCCCAGCATTTT. It translates to CASSQVKGQPQHF.

V and J are TRBV6-1 and TRBJ1-2, with 9 bases fitting TRBD1. The CDR3 is 14 residues long. Germline-derived CDR1 and CDR2 are MNHNS and SASEGT. Unmatched junction bases numbered 11, after V lost 8 bases and J lost 7 bases. The CDR3 loop is CASETGTGLVGYTF. Written as DNA, the CDR3 is TGTGCCAGCGAAACCGGGACAGGGTTAGTTGGCTACACCTTC.

The rearrangement joins TRBV7-2 to TRBJ2-7; D gene uncertain. The CDR3 sequence is 10 residues long. The germline V gene encodes CDR1 SGHTA and CDR2 FQGNSA. The V end lost 5 bases, the J end lost 5 bases, and 4 bases lay between the germline ends. CDR3 sequence (DNA): TGTGCCAGCAGCGGAAACGAGCAGTACTTC. The encoded protein is CASSGNEQYF. Looking up the rest from reference TRBV7-2 and TRBJ2-7 gives the full variable domain: GAGVSQSPSNKVTEKGKDVELRCDPISGHTALYWYRQSLGQGLEFLIYFQGNSAPDKSGLPSDRFSAERTGGSVSTLTIQRTQQEDSAVYLCASSGNEQYFGPGTRLTVT.

This clone has more than one count but fewer than ten. The chain carries TRBV19 and TRBJ2-6; 8 bases align to TRBD1. The CDR3 spans 14 residues. Germline trimming cut 10 bases from V and 2 bases from J; bases unmatched to any gene: 4. Germline assignment: CDR1 LNHDA and CDR2 SQIVND (reference sequence). The CDR3 nucleotides read TGTGCCACCGAGACAGGGGCTGGGGCCAACGTCCTGACTTTC. Its protein product is CATETGAGANVLTF.

This rearrangement joins TRBV9 to TRBJ1-1; D may be TRBD1 (5 bases). From germline, CDR1 is SGDLS and CDR2 YYNGEE. V gave up 4 bases and J gave up 7 bases, with 17 bases separating them. There are 14 residues in the CDR3. The CDR3 spells CASSPGTGDDEAFF. The CDR3 coding sequence is TGTGCCAGCAGCCCCGGAACAGGTGATGATGAAGCTTTCTTT.

The chain links TRBV19 to TRBJ1-6, with 12 bases matching TRBD1. This CDR3 contains 16 residues. Germline V gene lookup returns CDR1 LNHDA and CDR2 SQIVND (reference sequence). After removal of 4 bases from V and 8 bases from J, the junction contained 6 bases not matched to a gene. The CDR3 nucleotides are TGTGCCAGTAGTAAGGGACAGGGGGCGCCTGATTCACCCCTCCACTTT. It specifies CASSKGQGAPDSPLHF.

The chain recombines TRBV6-5 with TRBJ1-3; D call uncertain. Germline V gene sequence: CDR1 MNHEY, CDR2 SVGAGI. Trimming cost V 4 bases and J 1 base, with 5 bases left between them. This CDR3 is built from 13 residues. The CDR3 reads CASSSTSGNTIYF. CDR3 bases: TGTGCCAGCAGTTCCACATCTGGAAACACCATATATTTT.

The J gene is TRBJ2-3, the V gene TRBV21-1. TRBV21-1 is given as a pseudogene. This CDR3 is built from 15 residues. Written as DNA, the CDR3 is TGTGCCAGCAGCGCCCGGGGGCCCAGCACAGATACGCAGTATTTT. Amino acids: CASSARGPSTDTQYF.

On this clone: The same CDR3 is also encoded by other DNA sequences in this sample. This chain connects TRBV6-5 to TRBJ1-5; D remains ambiguous. Looked up from germline, CDR1 is MNHEY and CDR2 is SVGAGI. The CDR3 sequence is 14 residues long. Trimming left V 2 bases short and J 5 bases short, with 10 bases between. The CDR3 is CASSYSRLDQPQHF. CDR3 coding DNA: TGTGCCAGCAGTTACAGCCGGCTCGATCAGCCCCAGCATTTT.

The CDR3 loop reads CASSTDSAGELFF. The CDR3 nucleotides are TGTGCCAGCAGCACGGACAGTGCCGGGGAGCTGTTTTTT. This chain joins TRBV7-2 and TRBJ2-2, with D possibly TRBD1 on 6 matching bases. From germline, CDR1 is SGHTA and CDR2 FQGNSA. V lost 5 bases and J 6 bases, leaving 10 bases between the germline ends. This CDR3 spans 13 amino acids.

The chain is built from TRBV30 and TRBJ2-3; D is unresolved. From germline, CDR1 is GTSNPN and CDR2 SVGIG (reference sequence). Trimming shortened V by 5 bases and J by 4 bases, and 7 bases separated the two germline ends. The CDR3 loop spans 11 amino acids. The CDR3 DNA reads as TGTGCCTGGGGGGATGCAGATACGCAGTATTTT. It codes for CAWGDADTQYF.

The rearrangement uses TRBV5-6 and TRBJ1-1; possible D gene TRBD1, 5 bases. The CDR3 is 13 residues long. The germline V gene has CDR1 SGHDT and CDR2 YYEEEE. The germline V and J ends were trimmed by 2 bases and 1 base, with 6 bases remaining between them. The CDR3 nucleotides read TGTGCCAGCAGCTTTGGGGGGAACACTGAAGCTTTCTTT. Translation gives CASSFGGNTEAFF.

The V gene is TRBV5-4, the J gene TRBJ1-3; 8 nucleotides agree with TRBD1. V lost 4 bases and J lost 7; bases outside the gene matches: 4. The CDR3 totals 13 residues. Per the germline V gene, CDR1 is SGHNT and CDR2 is YYREEE (reference sequence). Here the CDR3 reads CASSLQGANTIYF. The CDR3 bases are TGTGCCAGCAGCCTCCAGGGGGCCAACACCATATATTTT.

V usage is TRBV7-2 and J usage is TRBJ1-1; D is ambiguous. In germline, CDR1 is SGHTA, CDR2 FQGNSA. Trimming pared 2 bases from V and 6 bases from J, leaving 16 bases between. The CDR3 runs to 15 residues. The CDR3 loop reads CASSLRTFTGAEAFF. The DNA of the CDR3 is TGTGCCAGCAGCTTAAGGACTTTCACCGGGGCTGAAGCTTTCTTT.

J is TRBJ1-2 and V is TRBV18; no firm D call. Germline V CDR1 and CDR2: KGHSH, LQKENI. CDR3 length: 13 amino acids. The V and J ends lost 3 bases and 10 bases respectively, with 15 bases between them. CDR3: CASSPSMSAAYTF. CDR3 sequence (DNA): TGTGCCAGCTCACCTAGTATGAGCGCGGCCTACACCTTC.

The J gene is TRBJ2-6, the V gene TRBV5-8, with TRBD2 as a possible D gene (5 bases). From germline, CDR1 is SGHTS and CDR2 YDEGEE. Trimming left V 4 bases short and J 2 bases short, with 10 bases between. The CDR3 length is 15 residues. The CDR3 region has the DNA TGTGCCAGCAGCAGAAGGACTCCTGGGGCCAACGTCCTGACTTTC. Protein product: CASSRRTPGANVLTF.